The 18 T cell receptor beta chains given below trace back to one sample, sequenced in a study of response to subunit inactivated influenza vaccine. TCRdb redid the calling of the RT-PCR reads with MiXCR, one entry per CDR3 protein. The table has a few hundred thousand distinct CDR3 sequences, about 12% seen once. This specimen was non-naive T cells sorted from PBMCs, taken roughly 15 days before vaccination. The receptor set was obtained from a man aged 45-60 years who received an inactivated influenza vaccine.

This clonotype was seen many times. The rearrangement uses TRBV2 and TRBJ2-1; 8 nucleotides match TRBD2. Germline V CDR1 and CDR2: SNHLY, FYNNEI. The CDR3 spans 19 residues. In DNA, the CDR3 is TGTACCTTCTGTTTCGGGCCTGTCGGCGGGAGGATACCCTACAATGAGCAGTTCTTC. It encodes CTFCFGPVGGRIPYNEQFF.

CDR3 amino acids: CSAHQPRGRTGYEQYF. In DNA form, the CDR3 reads TGCAGTGCTCACCAGCCTCGAGGTCGGACGGGCTACGAGCAGTACTTC. The rearrangement uses TRBV20-1 and TRBJ2-7; no clear D gene. CDR1 is DFQATT, CDR2 SNEGSKA, per germline (reference sequence). Trimming stripped 5 bases from V and 3 bases from J, with 23 bases between. The CDR3 is 16 residues long.

This clonotype was detected many times. The CDR3 loop is CASGRVTGELFF. As DNA, the CDR3 is TGTGCCAGCGGTCGAGTTACCGGGGAGCTGTTTTTT. V and J are TRBV28 and TRBJ2-2; no clear D gene. The CDR3 consists of 12 residues. V dropped 8 bases and J dropped 5 bases, with 9 bases sitting between them. Per germline, CDR1 MDHEN and CDR2 SYDVKM.

The V and J genes are TRBV28 and TRBJ2-3; TRBD2 matches at 11 bases. The trim removed 6 bases at V and 0 bases at J, leaving 8 bases unmatched. CDR1 and CDR2 from the germline V gene are MDHEN and SYDVKM. The CDR3 contains 17 residues. This chain's CDR3 is CASRRGTSGPSTDTQYF. In DNA form, the CDR3 reads TGTGCCAGCAGAAGGGGGACTAGCGGTCCGAGCACAGATACGCAGTATTTT.

This clonotype turned up a few times. This chain connects TRBV20-1 to TRBJ1-4; no clear D. The CDR3 extends over 15 amino acids. V was clipped by 1 base and J by 5 bases, with 14 bases between them. Germline lookup yields CDR1 DFQATT and CDR2 SNEGSKA (reference sequence). CDR3 amino acids: CSARVDLDSNEKLFF. The CDR3 DNA sequence: TGCAGTGCTAGAGTCGACCTGGATTCGAATGAAAAACTGTTTTTT.

This clonotype was counted a few times. V gene TRBV28 combines with J gene TRBJ1-1; D is possibly TRBD1 (6 bases). Germline CDR1 MDHEN, CDR2 SYDVKM. The germline V and J ends were trimmed by 10 bases and 0 bases, with 12 bases remaining between them. The CDR3 length is 13 residues. CDR3 in amino acids: CATGQTMNTEAFF. CDR3 in DNA: TGTGCCACCGGACAGACCATGAACACTGAAGCTTTCTTT.

This clonotype was counted between two and nine times. The rearrangement joins TRBV20-1 to TRBJ2-7; 8 nucleotides match TRBD1. Germline V lookup: CDR1 DFQATT, CDR2 SNEGSKA (reference sequence). The CDR3 totals 13 residues. Germline trimming cut 6 bases from V and 6 bases from J; bases unmatched to any gene: 10. The CDR3 is CSAYWAGGREQYF. CDR3 DNA: TGCAGTGCATACTGGGCAGGGGGCCGCGAGCAGTACTTC.

This clonotype was observed many times. The chain combines TRBV7-8 with TRBJ2-1; 8 bases align to TRBD2. J gave up 3 bases and V 1 base, and 5 bases lay outside the gene matches. This CDR3 is 16 amino acids long. Germline CDR1 SGHVS, CDR2 FQNEAQ. DNA for the CDR3: TGTGCCAGCAGCTTAGAATCGGGGGGGCTCTACAATGAGCAGTTCTTC. Its protein product is CASSLESGGLYNEQFF.

The CDR3 nucleotides read TGCGCCAGCAGCCCCAGGATAAACACCGGGGAGCTGTTTTTT. Translation gives CASSPRINTGELFF. This chain uses TRBV5-1 with TRBJ2-2; D gene ambiguous. From germline, CDR1 is SGHRS and CDR2 YFSETQ. The CDR3 spans 14 residues. Trimming shortened V by 4 bases and J by 2 bases, and 9 bases separated the two germline ends.

This clonotype was picked up a small number of times. In DNA form, the CDR3 reads TGCAGTGCTAGGACGCGGGTGAGCACTGAAGCTTTCTTT. Its protein product is CSARTRVSTEAFF. The rearrangement links TRBV20-1 to TRBJ1-1; no clear D. The V gene lost 3 bases and the J gene lost 4 bases, with 12 bases spanning the gap. The CDR3 spans 13 residues. Germline lookup yields CDR1 DFQATT and CDR2 SNEGSKA (reference sequence).

The V call is TRBV7-9, the J call TRBJ2-1, with 12 bases aligning to TRBD2. The CDR3 is 15 amino acids. After removal of 5 bases from V and 10 bases from J, the junction contained 9 bases not matched to a gene. CDR1 is SEHNR and CDR2 is FQNEAQ in the germline V gene (reference sequence). The DNA of the CDR3 is TGTGCCAGCAGCCGGACTAGCGGGGAATTTTACGAGCAGTTCTTC. It translates to CASSRTSGEFYEQFF. The variable domain in full, with the rest retrieved from reference TRBV7-9 and TRBJ2-1, is DTGVSQNPRHKITKRGQNVTFRCDPISEHNRLYWYRQTLGQGPEFLTYFQNEAQLEKSRLLSDRFSAERPKGSFSTLEIQRTEQGDSAMYLCASSRTSGEFYEQFFGPGTRLTVL.

The gene calls are TRBV29-1 and TRBJ2-1; 7 bases are shared with TRBD1. V shed 2 bases, J shed 9 bases, and the junction held 7 bases outside the gene matches. This CDR3 has 13 residues. Germline CDR1 is SQVTM and CDR2 is ANQGSEA. CDR3 DNA: TGCAGCGTTGAAACGATGACAGGGACTGAGCAGTTCTTC. Protein product: CSVETMTGTEQFF.

This clonotype has a count of ten or more. This sequence joins TRBV5-1 and TRBJ2-5; D gene unclear. CDR1 and CDR2 from the germline V gene are SGHRS and YFSETQ. CDR3 length: 12 amino acids. Trimming took 0 bases from V and 2 from J, leaving 2 bases between them. CDR3 sequence reads: CASSLEQETQYF. In nucleotides, the CDR3 is TGCGCCAGCAGCTTGGAGCAAGAGACCCAGTACTTC.

This clonotype appeared many times. This rearrangement joins TRBV9 to TRBJ2-3; 10 bases are a match to TRBD2. With V trimmed by 3 bases and J by 3 bases, 10 bases remained unmatched. Germline V gives CDR1 SGDLS, CDR2 YYNGEE. CDR3 length: 17 amino acids. CDR3 sequence (DNA): TGTGCCAGCAGCGCCACGAGCGGGGGGGCCGTTACAGATACGCAGTATTTT. Protein product: CASSATSGGAVTDTQYF.

The chain combines TRBV4-2 with TRBJ2-7; 10 bases are shared with TRBD2. Germline CDR1 and CDR2: LGHNA and YNFKEQ. V dropped 0 bases and J dropped 1; count of bases not matched to a gene: 3. The length of the CDR3 is 16 residues. CDR3 protein: CASSQDLAGVSYEQYF. In nucleotides, the CDR3 is TGTGCCAGCAGCCAAGACCTAGCGGGGGTGTCCTACGAGCAGTACTTC.

V usage is TRBV5-1 and J usage is TRBJ2-2, with D hard to call. Germline assignment: CDR1 SGHRS and CDR2 YFSETQ. This CDR3 has 17 amino acids. Trimming stripped 0 bases from V and 5 bases from J, with 17 bases between. The CDR3 bases are TGCGCCAGCAGCTTGGCCGGCGATAGTATAAGGACCGGGGAGCTGTTTTTT. Protein: CASSLAGDSIRTGELFF.

This clonotype came up a few times. This chain uses TRBV4-3 with TRBJ1-1; D gene unclear. The CDR3 extends over 15 amino acids. Germline values: CDR1 LGHNA, CDR2 YSLEER. V was pared by 0 bases and J by 3 bases, with 11 bases between. The CDR3 nucleotides are TGCGCCAGCAGCCAAGATTCCGCAGGCTACACTGAAGCTTTCTTT. This gives the protein CASSQDSAGYTEAFF.

This clonotype has a count of ten or more. The genes are TRBV3-1 and TRBJ2-7; TRBD2 agrees at 12 bases. Germline V lookup: CDR1 LGHDT, CDR2 YNNKEL (reference sequence). This CDR3 spans 15 amino acids. V was pared by 6 bases and J by 6 bases, with 9 bases of the junction left unmatched. CDR3 sequence reads: CASRTASGGAREQYF. In nucleotides, the CDR3 is TGTGCCAGCAGGACCGCTAGCGGGGGGGCTCGCGAGCAGTACTTC.